The T cell receptor beta chain described here comes from a study of neurological immune-mediated disorders. The method for making cDNA was 5'RACE, and it used 10-nucleotide random UMIs. TCRdb re-called the 5' RACE reads through MiXCR, storing one row per CDR3 protein. The sample holds over 35,000 distinct CDR3 sequences, more than 2% seen once. The study's findings and limits: The multiple sclerosis repertoire cluster was associated with no clinical or MRI feature. One related-CDR3 cluster, found by phylogenetic grouping, held repertoires of 18 of 34 multiple sclerosis patients and is a possible signature.

The CDR3 has 13 amino acids. Trimming took off 2 bases at V and 4 bases at J, with 5 bases between the two ends. Per the germline V gene, CDR1 is SNHLY and CDR2 is FYNNEI. Many counts were recorded for this clonotype. Its specificity is unknown. The origin of this receptor is a man aged 50 or older with multiple sclerosis. The rearrangement links TRBV2 to TRBJ1-4; unclear D gene. Source material: PBMCs. The chain's CDR3 is CASSEWGNEKLFF. The CDR3 DNA reads TGTGCCAGCAGTGAATGGGGTAATGAAAAACTGTTTTTT.